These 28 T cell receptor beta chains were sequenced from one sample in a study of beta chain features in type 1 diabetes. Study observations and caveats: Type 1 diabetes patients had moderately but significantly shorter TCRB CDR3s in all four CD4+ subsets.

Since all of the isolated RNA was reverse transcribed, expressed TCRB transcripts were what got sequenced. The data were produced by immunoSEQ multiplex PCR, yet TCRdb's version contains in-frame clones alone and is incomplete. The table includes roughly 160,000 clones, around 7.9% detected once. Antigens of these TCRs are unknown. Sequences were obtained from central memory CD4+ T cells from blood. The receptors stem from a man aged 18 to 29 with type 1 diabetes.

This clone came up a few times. CDR3 loop: CASSSPGESTEAFF. In DNA form, the CDR3 reads TGTGCCAGCAGTTCCCCCGGGGAGTCCACTGAAGCTTTCTTT. The genes are TRBV6-5 and TRBJ1-1; no clear D gene. This CDR3 has 14 amino acids. Trimming left V 4 bases short and J 4 bases short, with 13 bases between. Germline V CDR1 and CDR2: MNHEY, SVGAGI.

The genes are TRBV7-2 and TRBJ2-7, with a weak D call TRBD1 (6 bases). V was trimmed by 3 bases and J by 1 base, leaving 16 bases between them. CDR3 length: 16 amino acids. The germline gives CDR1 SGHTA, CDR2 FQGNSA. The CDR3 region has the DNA TGTGCCAGCAGCTTCTCCTCACAGGGCCAGTCCTACGAGCAGTACTTC. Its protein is CASSFSSQGQSYEQYF.

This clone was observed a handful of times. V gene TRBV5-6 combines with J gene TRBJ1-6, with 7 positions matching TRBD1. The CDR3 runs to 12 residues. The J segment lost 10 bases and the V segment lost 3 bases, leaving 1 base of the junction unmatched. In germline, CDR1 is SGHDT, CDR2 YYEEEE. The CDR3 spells CASSWDSSPLHF. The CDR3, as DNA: TGTGCCAGCAGCTGGGACAGCTCACCCCTCCACTTT.

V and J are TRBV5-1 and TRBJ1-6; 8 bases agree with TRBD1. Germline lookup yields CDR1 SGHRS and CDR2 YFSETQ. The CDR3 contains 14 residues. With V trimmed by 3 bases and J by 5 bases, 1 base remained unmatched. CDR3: CASSSTGDNSPLHF. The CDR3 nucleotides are TGCGCCAGCAGCTCGACAGGGGATAATTCACCCCTCCACTTT.

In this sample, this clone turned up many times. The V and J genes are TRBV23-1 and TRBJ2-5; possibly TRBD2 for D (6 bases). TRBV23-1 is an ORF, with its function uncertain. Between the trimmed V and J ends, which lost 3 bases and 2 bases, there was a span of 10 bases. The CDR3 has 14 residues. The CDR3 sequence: CASSHFRGQETQYF. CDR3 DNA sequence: TGCGCCAGCAGTCATTTCCGGGGGCAAGAGACCCAGTACTTC.

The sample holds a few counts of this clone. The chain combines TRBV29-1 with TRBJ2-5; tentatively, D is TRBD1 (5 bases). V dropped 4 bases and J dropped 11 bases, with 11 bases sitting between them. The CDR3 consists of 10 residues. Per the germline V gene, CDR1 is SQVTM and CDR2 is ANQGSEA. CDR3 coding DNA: TGCAGCGTTGTACAGGAGATGCAGTACTTC. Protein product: CSVVQEMQYF. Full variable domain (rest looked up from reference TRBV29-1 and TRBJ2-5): SAVISQKPSRDICQRGTSLTIQCQVDSQVTMMFWYRQQPGQSLTLIATANQGSEATYESGFVIDKFPISRPNLTFSTLTVSNMSPEDSSIYLCSVVQEMQYFGPGTRLLVL.

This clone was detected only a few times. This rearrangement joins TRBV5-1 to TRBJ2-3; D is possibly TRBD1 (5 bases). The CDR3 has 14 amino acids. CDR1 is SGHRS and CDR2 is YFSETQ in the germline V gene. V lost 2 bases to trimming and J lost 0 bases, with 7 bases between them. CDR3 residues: CASSFRASTDTQYF. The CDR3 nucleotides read TGCGCCAGCAGCTTCAGGGCTAGCACAGATACGCAGTATTTT.

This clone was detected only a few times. DNA for the CDR3: TGTGCCAGCAGTTACTCACGGCCAGGTGAAGCTTTCTTT. Its translation: CASSYSRPGEAFF. This chain links TRBV6-5 with TRBJ1-1; D not certain. CDR1 is MNHEY, CDR2 SVGAGI, per germline. The ends were cut back, 0 bases at V and 7 bases at J, with 9 bases in the middle. The CDR3 spans 13 residues.

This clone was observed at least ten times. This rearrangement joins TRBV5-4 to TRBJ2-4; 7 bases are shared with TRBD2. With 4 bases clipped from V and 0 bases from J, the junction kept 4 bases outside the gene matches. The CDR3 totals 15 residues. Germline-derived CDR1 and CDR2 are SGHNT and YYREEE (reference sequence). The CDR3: CASSPPGGAKNIQYF. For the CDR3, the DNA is TGTGCCAGCAGCCCCCCGGGAGGAGCCAAAAACATTCAGTACTTC.

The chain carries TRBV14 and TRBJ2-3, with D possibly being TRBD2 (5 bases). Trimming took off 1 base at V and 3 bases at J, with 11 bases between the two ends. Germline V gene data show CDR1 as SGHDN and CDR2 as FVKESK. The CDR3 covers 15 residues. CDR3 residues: CASSQVYSGTDTQYF. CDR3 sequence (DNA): TGTGCCAGCAGCCAAGTCTACAGCGGAACAGATACGCAGTATTTT.

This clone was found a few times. DNA for the CDR3: TGTGCCTGGAGCTTATACGGAGACACTGAAGCTTTCTTT. It is translated as CAWSLYGDTEAFF. V is TRBV30 and J is TRBJ1-1; no clear D. The CDR3 is made up of 13 amino acids. Per the germline V gene, CDR1 is GTSNPN and CDR2 is SVGIG (reference sequence). The V end lost 3 bases, the J end lost 3 bases, and 11 bases lay between the germline ends.

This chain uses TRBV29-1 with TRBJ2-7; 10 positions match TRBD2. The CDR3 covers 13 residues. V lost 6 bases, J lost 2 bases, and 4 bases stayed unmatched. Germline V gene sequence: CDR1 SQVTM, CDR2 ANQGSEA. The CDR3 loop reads CSVGTSAPYEQYF. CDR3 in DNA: TGCAGCGTGGGGACTAGCGCGCCCTACGAGCAGTACTTC.

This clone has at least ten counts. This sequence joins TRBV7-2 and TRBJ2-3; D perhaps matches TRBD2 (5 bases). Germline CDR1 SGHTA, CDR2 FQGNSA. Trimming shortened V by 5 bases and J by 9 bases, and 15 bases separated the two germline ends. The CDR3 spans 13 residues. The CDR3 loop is CASSLPGLGTQYF. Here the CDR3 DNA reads TGTGCCAGCAGCCTCCCCGGACTGGGGACGCAGTATTTT.

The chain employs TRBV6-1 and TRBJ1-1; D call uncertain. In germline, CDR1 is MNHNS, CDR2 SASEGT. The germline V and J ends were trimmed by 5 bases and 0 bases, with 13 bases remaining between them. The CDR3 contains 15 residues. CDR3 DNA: TGTGCCAGCAGTCTCCATGGGCTCATGAACACTGAAGCTTTCTTT. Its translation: CASSLHGLMNTEAFF.

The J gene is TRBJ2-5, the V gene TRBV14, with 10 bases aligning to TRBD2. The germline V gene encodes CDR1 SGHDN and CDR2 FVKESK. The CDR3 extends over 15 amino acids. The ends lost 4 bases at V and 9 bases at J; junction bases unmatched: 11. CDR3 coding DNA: TGTGCCAGCAGCCCCCGCCGACTAGCGGGCCAGCCCCAGTACTTC. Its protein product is CASSPRRLAGQPQYF.

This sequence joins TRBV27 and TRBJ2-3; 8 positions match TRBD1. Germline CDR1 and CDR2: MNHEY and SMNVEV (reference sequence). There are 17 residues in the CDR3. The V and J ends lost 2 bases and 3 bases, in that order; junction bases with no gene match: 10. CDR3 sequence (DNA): TGTGCCAGCAGTTTAGGAATCAGGGGGCAGGTTACAGATACGCAGTATTTT. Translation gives CASSLGIRGQVTDTQYF.

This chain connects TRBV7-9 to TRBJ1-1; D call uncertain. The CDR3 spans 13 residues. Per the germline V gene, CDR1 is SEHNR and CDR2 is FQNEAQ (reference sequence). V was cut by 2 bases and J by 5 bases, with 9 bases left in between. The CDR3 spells CASSLSSGTEAFF. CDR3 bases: TGTGCCAGCAGCTTATCATCAGGAACTGAAGCTTTCTTT.

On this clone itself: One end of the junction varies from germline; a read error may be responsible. The DNA of the CDR3 is TGTGCCATCAGTGTTCAGGGGGCTGAGACCCAGTACTTC. Translated: CAISVQGAETQYF. The rearrangement links TRBV6-5 to TRBJ2-5; 8 bases are a match to TRBD1. CDR1 MNHEY and CDR2 SVGAGI come from the germline V gene. The CDR3 totals 13 residues.

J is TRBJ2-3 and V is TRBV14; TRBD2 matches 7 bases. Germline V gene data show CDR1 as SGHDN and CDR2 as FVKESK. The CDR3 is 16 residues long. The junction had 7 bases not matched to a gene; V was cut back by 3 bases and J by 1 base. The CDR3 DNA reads TGTGCCAGCAGCCATCCGGGCGGGAGCCGCACAGATACGCAGTATTTT. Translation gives CASSHPGGSRTDTQYF. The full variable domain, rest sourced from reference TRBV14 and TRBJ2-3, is EAGVTQFPSHSVIEKGQTVTLRCDPISGHDNLYWYRRVMGKEIKFLLHFVKESKQDESGMPNNRFLAERTGGTYSTLKVQPAELEDSGVYFCASSHPGGSRTDTQYFGPGTRLTVL.

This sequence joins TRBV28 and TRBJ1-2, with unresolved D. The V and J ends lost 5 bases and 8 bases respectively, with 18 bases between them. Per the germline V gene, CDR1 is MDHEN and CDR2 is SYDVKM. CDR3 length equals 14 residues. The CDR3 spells CASSTTGKAYGYTF. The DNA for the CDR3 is TGTGCCAGCAGTACTACGGGGAAGGCCTACGGCTACACCTTC.

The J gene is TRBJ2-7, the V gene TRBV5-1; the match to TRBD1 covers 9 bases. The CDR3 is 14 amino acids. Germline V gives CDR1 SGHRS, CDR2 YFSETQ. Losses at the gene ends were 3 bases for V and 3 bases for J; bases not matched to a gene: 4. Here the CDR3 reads CASSSWGQGYEQYF. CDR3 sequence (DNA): TGCGCCAGCAGCTCATGGGGACAGGGCTACGAGCAGTACTTC. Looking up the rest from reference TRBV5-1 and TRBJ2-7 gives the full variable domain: KAGVTQTPRYLIKTRGQQVTLSCSPISGHRSVSWYQQTPGQGLQFLFEYFSETQRNKGNFPGRFSGRQFSNSRSEMNVSTLELGDSALYLCASSSWGQGYEQYFGPGTRLTVT.

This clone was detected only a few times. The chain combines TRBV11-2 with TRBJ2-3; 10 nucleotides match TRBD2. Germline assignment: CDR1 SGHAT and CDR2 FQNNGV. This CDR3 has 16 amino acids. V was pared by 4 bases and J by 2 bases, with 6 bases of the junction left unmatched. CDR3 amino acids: CASSSSGGVFTDTQYF. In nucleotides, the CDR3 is TGTGCCAGCAGCTCGAGCGGGGGGGTTTTCACAGATACGCAGTATTTT.

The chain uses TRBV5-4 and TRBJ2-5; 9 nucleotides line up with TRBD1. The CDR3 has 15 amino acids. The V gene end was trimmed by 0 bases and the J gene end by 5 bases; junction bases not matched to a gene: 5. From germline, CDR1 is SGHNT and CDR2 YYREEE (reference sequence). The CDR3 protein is CASSLEGTGSETQYF. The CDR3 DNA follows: TGTGCCAGCAGCTTGGAAGGGACAGGGAGTGAGACCCAGTACTTC.

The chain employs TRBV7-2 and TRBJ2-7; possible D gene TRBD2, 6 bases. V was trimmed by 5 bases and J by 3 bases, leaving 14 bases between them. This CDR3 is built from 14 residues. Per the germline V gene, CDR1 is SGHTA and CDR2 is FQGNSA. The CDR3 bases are TGTGCCAGCAGCCTAGGACGGGGGTACTACGAGCAGTACTTC. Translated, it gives CASSLGRGYYEQYF. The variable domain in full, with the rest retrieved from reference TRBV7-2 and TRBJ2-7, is GAGVSQSPSNKVTEKGKDVELRCDPISGHTALYWYRQSLGQGLEFLIYFQGNSAPDKSGLPSDRFSAERTGGSVSTLTIQRTQQEDSAVYLCASSLGRGYYEQYFGPGTRLTVT.

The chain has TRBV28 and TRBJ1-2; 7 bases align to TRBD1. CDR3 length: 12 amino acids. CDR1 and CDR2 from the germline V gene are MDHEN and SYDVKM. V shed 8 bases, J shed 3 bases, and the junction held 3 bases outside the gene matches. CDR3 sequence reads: CASADRDYGYTF. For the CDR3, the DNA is TGTGCCAGCGCCGACAGGGACTATGGCTACACCTTC.

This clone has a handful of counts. The CDR3 reads CSVEPRLAGGGNEQFF. The DNA for the CDR3 is TGCAGCGTTGAGCCGAGACTAGCGGGGGGAGGCAATGAGCAGTTCTTC. This rearrangement joins TRBV29-1 to TRBJ2-1, with 13 bases identical to TRBD2. This CDR3 is built from 16 residues. Germline assignment: CDR1 SQVTM and CDR2 ANQGSEA. Unmatched junction bases numbered 8, after V lost 3 bases and J lost 6 bases.

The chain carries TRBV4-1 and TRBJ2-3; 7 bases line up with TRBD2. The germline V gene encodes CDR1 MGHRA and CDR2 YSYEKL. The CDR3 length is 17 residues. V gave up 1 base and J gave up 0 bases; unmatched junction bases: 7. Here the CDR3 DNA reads TGCGCCAGCAGCCAAGTTAGAGCGGGATATAGCACAGATACGCAGTATTTT. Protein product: CASSQVRAGYSTDTQYF.

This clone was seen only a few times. CDR3 protein: CASSFGTANTEAFF. CDR3 nucleotide sequence: TGTGCCAGCAGCTTCGGGACAGCGAACACTGAAGCTTTCTTT. V and J are TRBV11-2 and TRBJ1-1; 7 positions match TRBD1. Germline CDR1 SGHAT, CDR2 FQNNGV. The CDR3 length is 14 residues. Unmatched junction bases numbered 2, after V lost 3 bases and J lost 1 base. Based on the CDR3 plus reference TRBV11-2 and TRBJ1-1, the full variable domain is EAGVAQSPRYKIIEKRQSVAFWCNPISGHATLYWYQQILGQGPKLLIQFQNNGVVDDSQLPKDRFSAERLKGVDSTLKIQPAKLEDSAVYLCASSFGTANTEAFFGQGTRLTVV.